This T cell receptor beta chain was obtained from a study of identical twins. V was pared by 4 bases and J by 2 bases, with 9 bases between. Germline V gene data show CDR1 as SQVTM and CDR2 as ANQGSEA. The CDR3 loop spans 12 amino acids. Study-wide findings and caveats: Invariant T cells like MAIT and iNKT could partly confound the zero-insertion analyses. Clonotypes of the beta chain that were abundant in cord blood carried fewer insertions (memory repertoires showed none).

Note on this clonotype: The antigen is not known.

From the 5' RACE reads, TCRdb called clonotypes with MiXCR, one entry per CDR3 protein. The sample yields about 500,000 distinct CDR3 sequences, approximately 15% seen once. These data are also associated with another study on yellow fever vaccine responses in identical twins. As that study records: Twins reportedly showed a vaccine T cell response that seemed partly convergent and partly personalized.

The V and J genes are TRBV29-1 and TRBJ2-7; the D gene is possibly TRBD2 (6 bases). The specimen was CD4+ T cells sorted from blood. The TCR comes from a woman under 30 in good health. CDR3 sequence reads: CSVVRGPYEQYF. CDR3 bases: TGCAGCGTTGTGCGGGGTCCCTACGAGCAGTACTTC.